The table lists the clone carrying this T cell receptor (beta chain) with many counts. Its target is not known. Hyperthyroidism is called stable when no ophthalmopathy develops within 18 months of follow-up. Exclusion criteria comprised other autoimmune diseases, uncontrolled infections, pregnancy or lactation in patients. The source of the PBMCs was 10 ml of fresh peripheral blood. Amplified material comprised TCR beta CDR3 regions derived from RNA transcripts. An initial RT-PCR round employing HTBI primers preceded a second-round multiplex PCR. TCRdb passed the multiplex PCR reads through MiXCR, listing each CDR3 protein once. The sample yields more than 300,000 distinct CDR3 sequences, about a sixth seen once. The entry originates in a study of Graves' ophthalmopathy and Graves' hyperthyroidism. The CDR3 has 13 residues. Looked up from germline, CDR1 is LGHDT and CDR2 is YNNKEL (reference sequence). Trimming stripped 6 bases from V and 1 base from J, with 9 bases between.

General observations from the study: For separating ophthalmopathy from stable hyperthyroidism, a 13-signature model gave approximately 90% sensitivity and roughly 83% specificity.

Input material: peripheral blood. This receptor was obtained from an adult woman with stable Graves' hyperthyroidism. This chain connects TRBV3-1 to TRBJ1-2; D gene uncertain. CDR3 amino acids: CASRTAGNYGYTF. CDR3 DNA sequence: TGTGCCAGCAGAACGGCTGGTAACTATGGCTACACCTTC. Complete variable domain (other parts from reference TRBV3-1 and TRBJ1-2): DTAVSQTPKYLVTQMGNDKSIKCEQNLGHDTMYWYKQDSKKFLKIMFSYNNKELIINETVPNRFSPKSPDKAHLNLHINSLELGDSAVYFCASRTAGNYGYTFGSGTRLTVV.